This note documents a single TCR beta chain sequence. This sample was taken from a study of identical twins. The CDR3 has 16 residues. The germline V gene encodes CDR1 SGHAT and CDR2 FQNNGV. V lost 3 bases, J lost 6 bases, and 7 bases stayed unmatched. TCRdb re-called the 5' RACE reads through MiXCR, storing one row per CDR3 protein. This table has some 900,000 distinct CDR3 sequences, over 9% appearing once. In addition, the sample was reused for a study of yellow fever vaccine responses in identical twins.

The chain employs TRBV11-2 and TRBJ2-2; 10 nucleotides agree with TRBD2. The sequenced sample consisted of PBMCs. This TCR was sampled from a woman between 18 and 29 years old in good health. The CDR3 DNA is TGTGCCAGCAGCTTTTCGGGACTAGCGTTTTCCGGGGAGCTGTTTTTT. Translating it yields CASSFSGLAFSGELFF.